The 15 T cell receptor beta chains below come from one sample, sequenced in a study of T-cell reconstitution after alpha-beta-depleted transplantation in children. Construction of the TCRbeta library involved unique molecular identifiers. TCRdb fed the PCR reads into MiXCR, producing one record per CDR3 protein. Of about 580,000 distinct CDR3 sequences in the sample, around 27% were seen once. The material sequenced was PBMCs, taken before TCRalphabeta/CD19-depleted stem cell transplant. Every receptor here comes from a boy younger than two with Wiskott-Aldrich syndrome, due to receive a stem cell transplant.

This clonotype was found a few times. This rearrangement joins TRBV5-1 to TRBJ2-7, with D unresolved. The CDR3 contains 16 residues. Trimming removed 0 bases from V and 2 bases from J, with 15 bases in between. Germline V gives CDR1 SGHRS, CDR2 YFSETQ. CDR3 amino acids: CASSLVHDPTAYEQYF. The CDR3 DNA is TGCGCCAGCAGCTTGGTGCACGACCCCACGGCCTACGAGCAGTACTTC.

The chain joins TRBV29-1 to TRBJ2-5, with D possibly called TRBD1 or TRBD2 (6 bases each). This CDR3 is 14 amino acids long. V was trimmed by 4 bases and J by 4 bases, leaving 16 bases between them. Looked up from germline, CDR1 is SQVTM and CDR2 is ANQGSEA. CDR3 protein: CSVGKGGRRETQYF. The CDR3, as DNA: TGCAGCGTTGGAAAGGGGGGAAGAAGAGAGACCCAGTACTTC.

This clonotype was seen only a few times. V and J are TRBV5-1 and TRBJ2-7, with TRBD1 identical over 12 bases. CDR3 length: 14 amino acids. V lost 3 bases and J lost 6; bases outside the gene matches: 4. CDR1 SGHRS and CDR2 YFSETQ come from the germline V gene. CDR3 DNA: TGCGCCAGCAGCTCGGGACAGGGGGCTAGCGAGCAGTACTTC. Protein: CASSSGQGASEQYF.

Here the CDR3 DNA reads TGTGCCATCAGTGAATTGTCGGGGAGCTCTGGAAACACCATATATTTT. Amino acid sequence: CAISELSGSSGNTIYF. The chain combines TRBV10-3 with TRBJ1-3, with D unclear. This CDR3 is 16 amino acids long. The V gene's germline CDR1 is ENHRY and CDR2 SYGVKD. Deletions cut 3 bases from V and 0 bases from J, with 12 bases between.

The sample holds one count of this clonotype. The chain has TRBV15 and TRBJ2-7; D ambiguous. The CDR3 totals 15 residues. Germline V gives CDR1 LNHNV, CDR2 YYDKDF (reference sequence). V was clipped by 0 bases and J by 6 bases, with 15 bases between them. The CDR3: CATSRDQGPPPEQYF. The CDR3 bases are TGTGCCACCAGCAGAGATCAAGGACCCCCGCCCGAGCAGTACTTC.

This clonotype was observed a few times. CDR3 loop: CASRALGLNPNYGYTF. The CDR3 DNA sequence: TGTGCCAGCAGGGCCCTGGGATTAAACCCTAACTATGGCTACACCTTC. The chain links TRBV27 to TRBJ1-2; D call uncertain. Germline V gene data show CDR1 as MNHEY and CDR2 as SMNVEV (reference sequence). The CDR3 is 16 amino acids. V lost 6 bases and J 0 bases, leaving 17 bases between the germline ends.

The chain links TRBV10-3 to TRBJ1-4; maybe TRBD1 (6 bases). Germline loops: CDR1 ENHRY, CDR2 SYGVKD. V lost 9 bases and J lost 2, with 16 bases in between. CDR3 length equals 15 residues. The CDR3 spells CAIRSSQGTNEKLFF. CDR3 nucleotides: TGTGCCATACGGTCCTCTCAGGGGACTAATGAAAAACTGTTTTTT.

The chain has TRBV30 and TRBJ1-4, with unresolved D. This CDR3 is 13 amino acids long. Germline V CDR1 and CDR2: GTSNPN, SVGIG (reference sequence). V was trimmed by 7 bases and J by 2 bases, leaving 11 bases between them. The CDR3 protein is CAFWDWTNEKLFF. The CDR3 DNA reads TGTGCCTTCTGGGATTGGACTAATGAAAAACTGTTTTTT.

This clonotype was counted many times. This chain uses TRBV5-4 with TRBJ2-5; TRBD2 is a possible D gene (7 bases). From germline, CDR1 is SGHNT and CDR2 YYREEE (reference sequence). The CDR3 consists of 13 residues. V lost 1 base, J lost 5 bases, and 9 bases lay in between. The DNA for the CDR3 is TGTGCCAGCAGCTTGAAGGGGGGGGAGACCCAGTACTTC. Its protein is CASSLKGGETQYF.

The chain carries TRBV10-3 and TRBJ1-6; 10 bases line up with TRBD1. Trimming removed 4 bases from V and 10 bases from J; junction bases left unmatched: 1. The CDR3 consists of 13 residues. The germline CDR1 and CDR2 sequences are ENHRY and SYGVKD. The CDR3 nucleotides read TGTGCCATCAGTGGGACAGGGGGATCACCCCTCCACTTT. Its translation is CAISGTGGSPLHF.

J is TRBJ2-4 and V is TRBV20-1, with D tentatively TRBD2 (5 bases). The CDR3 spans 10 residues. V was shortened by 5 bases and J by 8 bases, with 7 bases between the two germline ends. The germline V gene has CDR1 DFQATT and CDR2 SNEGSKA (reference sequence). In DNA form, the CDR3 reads TGCAGTGCTGCCGGGGACATTCAGTACTTC. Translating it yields CSAAGDIQYF.

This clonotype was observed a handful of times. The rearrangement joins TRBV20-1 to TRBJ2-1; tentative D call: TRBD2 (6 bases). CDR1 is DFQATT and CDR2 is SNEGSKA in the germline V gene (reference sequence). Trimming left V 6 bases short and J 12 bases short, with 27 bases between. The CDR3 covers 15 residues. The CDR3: CSANDGTRGGYRQFF. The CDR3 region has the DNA TGCAGTGCCAACGACGGGACTCGCGGAGGGTATCGGCAGTTCTTC.

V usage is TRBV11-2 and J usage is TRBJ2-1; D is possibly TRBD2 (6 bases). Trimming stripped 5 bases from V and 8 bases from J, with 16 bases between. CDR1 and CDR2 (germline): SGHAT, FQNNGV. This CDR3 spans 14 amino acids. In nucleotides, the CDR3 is TGTGCCAGCAGCGGGGCGGGATATTCGGATGAGCAGTTCTTC. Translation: CASSGAGYSDEQFF.

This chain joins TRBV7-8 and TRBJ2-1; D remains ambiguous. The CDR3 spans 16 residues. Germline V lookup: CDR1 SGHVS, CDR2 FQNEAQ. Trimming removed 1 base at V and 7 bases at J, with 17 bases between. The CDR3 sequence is CASSLGIGKKSNEQFF. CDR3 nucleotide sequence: TGTGCCAGCAGCTTAGGTATAGGGAAAAAATCTAATGAGCAGTTCTTC.

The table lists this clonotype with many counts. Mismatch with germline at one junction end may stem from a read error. The CDR3 loop reads CASSLGLVADTQYF. The CDR3 coding sequence is TGTGCCAGCAGCCTAGGACTAGTGGCAGATACGCAGTATTTT. This chain links TRBV5-1 with TRBJ2-3; 7 nucleotides align to TRBD2. Germline V CDR1 and CDR2: SGHRS, YFSETQ. The CDR3 runs 14 residues.